The 15 T cell receptor beta chains presented below share a single source sample, sequenced in a study of cytomegalovirus exposure and HLA in healthy donors. This PCR relied on a set of 60 Vbeta primers and 13 Jbeta primers. The data were produced by immunoSEQ multiplex PCR, yet TCRdb's version contains in-frame clones alone and is incomplete. The sample holds over 90,000 clones, around 76% seen once. The sequenced sample was PBMCs. The source is a woman aged 60-75 years in good health and CMV-seropositive.

The J gene is TRBJ2-7, the V gene TRBV27, with TRBD1 matching over 9 bases. CDR3 length: 15 residues. Germline values: CDR1 MNHEY, CDR2 SMNVEV (reference sequence). V lost 3 bases to trimming and J lost 4 bases; unmatched junction nucleotides: 7. The DNA for the CDR3 is TGTGCCAGCAGTTTCTCCGGACAGGGGTCGTACGAGCAGTACTTC. It specifies CASSFSGQGSYEQYF.

This chain joins TRBV6-6 and TRBJ1-2; the match to TRBD1 covers 7 bases. J lost 3 bases, V lost 2 bases, and 9 bases had no gene match. This CDR3 region has 16 residues. Looked up from germline, CDR1 is MNHNY and CDR2 is SVGAGI (reference sequence). DNA for the CDR3: TGTGCCAGCAGTTACCCATTACAGGGGAATTACTATGGCTACACCTTC. Translated, it gives CASSYPLQGNYYGYTF.

The chain employs TRBV29-1 and TRBJ1-3, with D maybe TRBD1 (5 bases). The CDR3 is 12 residues long. Germline lookup yields CDR1 SQVTM and CDR2 ANQGSEA. Trimming left V 4 bases short and J 6 bases short, with 10 bases between. The CDR3 loop is CSVGPGENTIYF. The CDR3 DNA reads as TGCAGCGTTGGACCGGGGGAAAACACCATATATTTT.

A single count supports this clone. The chain recombines TRBV6-4 with TRBJ2-1; 8 bases are shared with TRBD2. The CDR3 loop spans 15 amino acids. Germline trimming cut 4 bases from V and 9 bases from J; bases unmatched to any gene: 11. The germline CDR1 and CDR2 sequences are MRHNA and SNTAGT. The CDR3 sequence: CASSARPGLGVEQFF. The CDR3 bases are TGTGCCAGCAGTGCTAGGCCGGGACTAGGAGTTGAGCAGTTCTTC.

The chain carries TRBV11-2 and TRBJ2-1; D is unclear. V lost 6 bases, J lost 6 bases, and 15 bases lay in between. Germline values: CDR1 SGHAT, CDR2 FQNNGV. This CDR3 region has 14 residues. CDR3 sequence reads: CASRRGASFNEQFF. The CDR3 nucleotides read TGTGCCAGCAGGCGCGGAGCCAGTTTCAATGAGCAGTTCTTC.

The rearrangement uses TRBV11-2 and TRBJ1-1; unclear D gene. This CDR3 region has 15 residues. Per germline, CDR1 SGHAT and CDR2 FQNNGV. The V gene lost 1 base and the J gene lost 4 bases, with 13 bases spanning the gap. CDR3 coding DNA: TGTGCCAGCAGCTTAGTGCCGGGAATTGTCACTGAAGCTTTCTTT. Translated, it gives CASSLVPGIVTEAFF.

The chain employs TRBV7-9 and TRBJ2-5; D remains unclear. The germline CDR1 and CDR2 sequences are SEHNR and FQNEAQ (reference sequence). The CDR3 is 12 residues long. The V end was cut by 0 bases, the J end by 8 bases, with 7 bases between. Written as DNA, the CDR3 is TGTGCCAGCAGCTTAGCTTCGACAACCCAGTACTTC. The encoded protein is CASSLASTTQYF.

The V gene is TRBV2, the J gene TRBJ2-5, with 8 bases fitting TRBD1. The germline gives CDR1 SNHLY, CDR2 FYNNEI. Trimming cost V 6 bases and J 4 bases; bases outside gene matches: 4. This CDR3 has 13 amino acids. The CDR3 DNA sequence: TGTGCCAGCAGGGGACAGGCTGGAGAGACCCAGTACTTC. This encodes CASRGQAGETQYF.

The V and J genes are TRBV7-8 and TRBJ1-2; 7 bases are shared with TRBD1. The germline V gene encodes CDR1 SGHVS and CDR2 FQNEAQ. J lost 6 bases, V lost 6 bases, and 10 bases had no gene match. This CDR3 comprises 14 residues. CDR3 protein: CASRPETGLNGYTF. DNA of the CDR3: TGTGCCAGCAGACCGGAGACAGGGCTTAATGGCTACACCTTC.

The rearrangement links TRBV10-3 to TRBJ1-2; the D is unclear. The CDR3 covers 13 residues. Trimming stripped 2 bases from V and 7 bases from J, with 11 bases between. Germline assignment: CDR1 ENHRY and CDR2 SYGVKD. For the CDR3, the DNA is TGTGCCATCAGTGAGGACCCTACGGGTGGCTACACCTTC. Residues: CAISEDPTGGYTF.

V gene TRBV30 combines with J gene TRBJ1-6; D gene ambiguous. V was cut by 3 bases and J by 10 bases, with 16 bases left in between. Germline CDR1 reads GTSNPN; CDR2 reads SVGIG (reference sequence). The CDR3 extends over 14 amino acids. The CDR3: CAWRLQRGLSPLHF. In nucleotides, the CDR3 is TGTGCCTGGAGACTTCAGCGGGGTTTGTCACCCCTCCACTTT.

This clone was counted a few times. This chain connects TRBV7-9 to TRBJ2-1; a possible D gene is TRBD2 (6 bases). V gave up 4 bases and J gave up 8 bases, with 15 bases separating them. The V gene's germline CDR1 is SEHNR and CDR2 FQNEAQ (reference sequence). The CDR3 consists of 14 residues. CDR3 nucleotides: TGTGCCAGCAGCTGGGAGGATACCTCCGATGAGCAGTTCTTC. It translates to CASSWEDTSDEQFF.

The chain links TRBV27 to TRBJ2-4; possible D gene TRBD1, 5 bases. The CDR3 covers 12 residues. Germline V gives CDR1 MNHEY, CDR2 SMNVEV (reference sequence). V was clipped by 7 bases and J by 5 bases, with 9 bases between them. The chain's CDR3 is CASKDRENIQYF. The CDR3 region has the DNA TGTGCCAGCAAAGACAGAGAAAACATTCAGTACTTC.

J is TRBJ1-5 and V is TRBV5-5, with D uncertain. The CDR3 totals 14 residues. Germline-derived CDR1 and CDR2 are SGHKS and YYEKEE (reference sequence). Trimming took 0 bases from V and 7 from J, leaving 11 bases between them. CDR3 loop: CASSLDPGLQPQHF. The CDR3 DNA reads TGTGCCAGCAGCTTGGACCCCGGGTTGCAGCCCCAGCATTTT.

Details on this clone: Different DNA sequences within this sample yield the same CDR3. This rearrangement joins TRBV15 to TRBJ2-5; TRBD2 agrees at 7 bases. Trimming took 5 bases from V and 4 from J; bases not matched to a gene: 7. This CDR3 has 14 residues. Germline V gene sequence: CDR1 LNHNV, CDR2 YYDKDF (reference sequence). This CDR3 is CATSGRGGGETQYF. The DNA for the CDR3 is TGTGCCACCAGCGGTCGCGGGGGAGGAGAGACCCAGTACTTC. Full variable domain (outside the CDR3, taken from reference TRBV15 and TRBJ2-5): DAMVIQNPRYQVTQFGKPVTLSCSQTLNHNVMYWYQQKSSQAPKLLFHYYDKDFNNEADTPDNFQSRRPNTSFCFLDIRSPGLGDTAMYLCATSGRGGGETQYFGPGTRLLVL.